The 32 T cell receptor beta chains below were found in one sample sequenced in a study of CD8 T cells in Susac syndrome. Reverse transcription used roughly 0.5 to 1 ug RNA and random hexamers. TCRdb fed the immunoSEQ multiplex PCR reads into MiXCR, producing one record per CDR3 protein. The sample yields about 60,000 distinct CDR3 sequences, approximately 92% seen once. Sequenced: CD8+ T cells from PBMCs. These receptors were collected from a human donor in good health.

The genes are TRBV11-2 and TRBJ2-4, with D uncertain. The CDR3 has 14 residues. V lost 0 bases and J 6 bases, leaving 9 bases between the germline ends. Germline loops: CDR1 SGHAT, CDR2 FQNNGV. The CDR3 coding sequence is TGTGCCAGCAGCTTAGATTGGGATCTAAACATTCAGTACTTC. Amino acids: CASSLDWDLNIQYF.

The chain combines TRBV5-4 with TRBJ2-2; TRBD1 matches at 7 bases. The CDR3 runs to 15 residues. V was clipped by 3 bases and J by 4 bases; unmatched bases: 6. The V gene's germline CDR1 is SGHNT and CDR2 YYREEE (reference sequence). The CDR3 bases are TGTGCCAGCAGCTGGACAGGACTGATCACCGGGGAGCTGTTTTTT. It yields the protein CASSWTGLITGELFF.

The chain combines TRBV29-1 with TRBJ1-1; D not certain. Germline assignment: CDR1 SQVTM and CDR2 ANQGSEA. The V and J ends lost 1 base and 3 bases respectively, with 3 bases between them. CDR3 length: 11 amino acids. The CDR3 coding sequence is TGCAGCGTTGAAGCTGACACTGAAGCTTTCTTT. This translates into CSVEADTEAFF. The complete variable domain, with remaining parts taken from reference TRBV29-1 and TRBJ1-1, reads SAVISQKPSRDICQRGTSLTIQCQVDSQVTMMFWYRQQPGQSLTLIATANQGSEATYESGFVIDKFPISRPNLTFSTLTVSNMSPEDSSIYLCSVEADTEAFFGQGTRLTVV.

The rearrangement joins TRBV9 to TRBJ2-1; D gene ambiguous. The CDR3 has 16 amino acids. V was pared by 4 bases and J by 0 bases, with 14 bases between. Per germline, CDR1 SGDLS and CDR2 YYNGEE. CDR3 protein: CASSPPKGSSYNEQFF. The DNA for the CDR3 is TGTGCCAGCAGCCCCCCCAAGGGAAGCTCCTACAATGAGCAGTTCTTC.

CDR3 nucleotide sequence: TGTGCCAGCAGCCAAGAACTAGCGGGGGGCTACAATGAGCAGTTCTTC. This gives the protein CASSQELAGGYNEQFF. The rearrangement uses TRBV3-1 and TRBJ2-1, with 12 bases aligning to TRBD2. CDR3 size: 16 residues. CDR1 LGHDT and CDR2 YNNKEL come from the germline V gene (reference sequence). J lost 3 bases, V lost 0 bases, and 0 bases had no gene match.

The chain employs TRBV27 and TRBJ1-2, with 7 bases lining up with TRBD1. The CDR3 length is 15 residues. After removal of 6 bases from V and 8 bases from J, the junction contained 15 bases not matched to a gene. Germline CDR1 MNHEY, CDR2 SMNVEV (reference sequence). In DNA, the CDR3 is TGTGCCAGCAGCCAAACTACAGGGGCTTCTAGGGGCTACACCTTC. It codes for CASSQTTGASRGYTF.

This sequence joins TRBV29-1 and TRBJ2-5; TRBD1 matches at 8 bases. With V trimmed by 0 bases and J by 2 bases, 17 bases remained unmatched. CDR3 size: 19 residues. Germline V gene sequence: CDR1 SQVTM, CDR2 ANQGSEA. This chain's CDR3 is CSVEDWRTGFPRQQETQYF. CDR3 DNA: TGCAGCGTTGAAGATTGGAGGACAGGGTTTCCGCGCCAGCAAGAGACCCAGTACTTC. Full variable domain (remainder filled in from reference TRBV29-1 and TRBJ2-5): SAVISQKPSRDICQRGTSLTIQCQVDSQVTMMFWYRQQPGQSLTLIATANQGSEATYESGFVIDKFPISRPNLTFSTLTVSNMSPEDSSIYLCSVEDWRTGFPRQQETQYFGPGTRLLVL.

This clonotype has more than one count but fewer than ten. This sequence joins TRBV5-6 and TRBJ1-1; tentative D call: TRBD1 (6 bases). The V gene's germline CDR1 is SGHDT and CDR2 YYEEEE. The germline V and J ends were trimmed by 2 bases and 8 bases, with 10 bases remaining between them. The length of the CDR3 is 12 residues. CDR3 sequence reads: CASSFGGPEAFF. The CDR3 DNA reads TGTGCCAGCAGCTTCGGGGGGCCCGAAGCTTTCTTT.

This chain joins TRBV12-3 or TRBV12-4 and TRBJ2-7, with 7 bases matching TRBD1. This CDR3 is built from 13 residues. The trim removed 5 bases at V and 3 bases at J, leaving 4 bases unmatched. In DNA, the CDR3 is TGTGCCAGCAGTGGGCAGGGGGTCTACGAGCAGTACTTC. This encodes CASSGQGVYEQYF.

The chain employs TRBV6-1 and TRBJ2-7; no definite D call. Germline CDR1 is MNHNS and CDR2 is SASEGT. The CDR3 contains 14 residues. With 3 bases removed from V and 0 bases from J, the gap between germline ends came to 9 bases. CDR3 amino acids: CASSDPANSYEQYF. The CDR3 bases are TGTGCCAGCAGTGATCCCGCTAACTCCTACGAGCAGTACTTC.

About this clonotype: One junction end disagrees with the germline gene, perhaps due to a read error. V gene TRBV7-6 combines with J gene TRBJ2-7; 7 bases line up with TRBD1. CDR3 length: 14 residues. The V gene's germline CDR1 is SGHVS and CDR2 FNYEAQ. CDR3 in DNA: TGTGCCAGCAGCCCAAGGGACAGCTCCAACGAGCAGTACTTC. This codes for CASSPRDSSNEQYF.

The chain has TRBV6-6 and TRBJ1-6, with D possibly being TRBD1 (5 bases). CDR3 length: 13 residues. V lost 8 bases to trimming and J lost 7 bases, with 12 bases between them. Germline lookup yields CDR1 MNHNY and CDR2 SVGAGI (reference sequence). The CDR3 region is CASGTGQNSPLHF. CDR3 nucleotides: TGTGCCAGCGGCACAGGTCAAAATTCACCCCTCCACTTT.

The J gene is TRBJ2-3, the V gene TRBV4-2; D may be TRBD1 (5 bases). The CDR3 is 15 amino acids. V lost 0 bases to trimming and J lost 0 bases, with 7 bases between them. Looked up from germline, CDR1 is LGHNA and CDR2 is YNFKEQ. CDR3 DNA: TGTGCCAGCAGCCAAGAAGGGGTCAGCACAGATACGCAGTATTTT. It is translated as CASSQEGVSTDTQYF.

The V and J genes are TRBV3-1 and TRBJ1-2; D uncertain. Germline lookup yields CDR1 LGHDT and CDR2 YNNKEL (reference sequence). Trimming stripped 0 bases from V and 4 bases from J, with 9 bases between. The CDR3 is 14 residues long. CDR3 in amino acids: CASSQDRMGYGYTF. CDR3 DNA sequence: TGTGCCAGCAGCCAAGACAGGATGGGCTATGGCTACACCTTC.

The J gene is TRBJ1-2, the V gene TRBV2; TRBD1 aligns across 9 bases. The CDR3 runs 15 residues. Trimming removed 4 bases from V and 7 bases from J; junction bases left unmatched: 10. Germline CDR1 reads SNHLY; CDR2 reads FYNNEI. DNA for the CDR3: TGTGCCAGCAGTGTCGCGCGGGACAGGGCCGTTGGCTACACCTTC. Translated, it gives CASSVARDRAVGYTF.

The chain couples TRBV7-6 to TRBJ1-2; no definite D call. This CDR3 has 14 amino acids. Germline V CDR1 and CDR2: SGHVS, FNYEAQ. Trimming pared 2 bases from V and 3 bases from J, leaving 10 bases between. The CDR3 loop is CASSLHPEDYGYTF. The DNA for the CDR3 is TGTGCCAGCAGCTTACACCCGGAGGACTATGGCTACACCTTC.

This clonotype was detected once. The chain is built from TRBV20-1 and TRBJ2-7; D gene uncertain. The CDR3 contains 12 residues. CDR1 is DFQATT and CDR2 is SNEGSKA in the germline V gene (reference sequence). V gave up 3 bases and J gave up 3 bases, with 9 bases separating them. CDR3 sequence: CSASPNHYEQYF. The CDR3 DNA reads TGCAGTGCTAGTCCTAACCACTACGAGCAGTACTTC.

The V call is TRBV4-3, the J call TRBJ1-6; perhaps TRBD1 as D (6 bases). CDR1 is LGHNA, CDR2 YSLEER, per germline. V was clipped by 4 bases and J by 0 bases, with 10 bases between them. This CDR3 has 16 residues. This CDR3 is CASSRRDISYNSPLHF. As DNA, the CDR3 is TGCGCCAGCAGCCGGAGGGACATCTCCTATAATTCACCCCTCCACTTT.

The chain recombines TRBV3-1 with TRBJ1-6; the D is unclear. CDR1 and CDR2 from the germline V gene are LGHDT and YNNKEL (reference sequence). Trimming stripped 2 bases from V and 7 bases from J, with 3 bases between. The CDR3 is 12 amino acids. CDR3 region: CASSQPNSPLHF. CDR3 in DNA: TGTGCCAGCAGCCAACCAAATTCACCCCTCCACTTT.

The chain is built from TRBV19 and TRBJ1-2, with no clear D. There are 12 residues in the CDR3. V was pared by 3 bases and J by 3 bases, with 5 bases between. Germline assignment: CDR1 LNHDA and CDR2 SQIVND (reference sequence). CDR3 DNA sequence: TGTGCCAGTAGTATTCCAGACTATGGCTACACCTTC. Its protein product is CASSIPDYGYTF. The variable domain in full, with the rest retrieved from reference TRBV19 and TRBJ1-2, is DGGITQSPKYLFRKEGQNVTLSCEQNLNHDAMYWYRQDPGQGLRLIYYSQIVNDFQKGDIAEGYSVSREKKESFPLTVTSAQKNPTAFYLCASSIPDYGYTFGSGTRLTVV.

The rearrangement uses TRBV19 and TRBJ2-1, with 8 bases matching TRBD1. The CDR3 is made up of 13 amino acids. After removal of 3 bases from V and 6 bases from J, the junction contained 1 base not matched to a gene. The V gene's germline CDR1 is LNHDA and CDR2 SQIVND (reference sequence). CDR3 DNA: TGTGCCAGTAGTATGACAGGGGTCAATGAGCAGTTCTTC. As protein: CASSMTGVNEQFF.

The gene calls are TRBV6-2 or TRBV6-3 and TRBJ2-2; no firm D call. The CDR3 is 14 residues long. Deletions cut 2 bases from V and 6 bases from J, with 10 bases between. Germline V gene lookup returns CDR1 MNHEY and CDR2 SVGEGT. The CDR3 sequence: CASSYDSGAGELFF. Here the CDR3 DNA reads TGTGCCAGCAGTTACGACTCGGGCGCCGGGGAGCTGTTTTTT.

This chain joins TRBV15 and TRBJ1-2; 7 bases agree with TRBD1. The V gene's germline CDR1 is LNHNV and CDR2 YYDKDF (reference sequence). Unmatched junction bases numbered 4, after V lost 0 bases and J lost 3 bases. The CDR3 runs to 15 residues. The CDR3 region has the DNA TGTGCCACCAGCAGAGATCTAGGGGGCGACTATGGCTACACCTTC. Amino acid sequence: CATSRDLGGDYGYTF.

The rearrangement joins TRBV29-1 to TRBJ2-1; D may be TRBD1 (5 bases). The CDR3 is made up of 13 amino acids. Trimming took 4 bases from V and 10 from J, leaving 17 bases between them. Germline lookup yields CDR1 SQVTM and CDR2 ANQGSEA. The CDR3 region has the DNA TGCAGCGTTGGGCAGGGTGGATCCGGAGAGCAGTTCTTC. Amino acid sequence: CSVGQGGSGEQFF.

The rearrangement joins TRBV13 to TRBJ2-1; 10 nucleotides match TRBD1. V lost 4 bases and J lost 3; bases outside the gene matches: 3. This CDR3 region has 15 residues. Germline V gene data show CDR1 as PRHDT and CDR2 as FYEKMQ (reference sequence). This CDR3 is CASSSRDRGYNEQFF. The DNA for the CDR3 is TGTGCCAGCAGCTCCCGGGACAGGGGCTACAATGAGCAGTTCTTC. The entire variable domain, with the rest obtained from reference TRBV13 and TRBJ2-1, is as follows: AAGVIQSPRHLIKEKRETATLKCYPIPRHDTVYWYQQGPGQDPQFLISFYEKMQSDKGSIPDRFSAQQFSDYHSELNMSSLELGDSALYFCASSSRDRGYNEQFFGPGTRLTVL.

The gene calls are TRBV6-5 and TRBJ2-4, with a tentative D call TRBD2 (7 bases). V gave up 0 bases and J gave up 2 bases, with 14 bases separating them. CDR1 and CDR2 (germline): MNHEY, SVGAGI. The CDR3 covers 17 residues. The CDR3 is CASSYSGGARTKNIQYF. The DNA for the CDR3 is TGTGCCAGCAGTTACTCGGGGGGGGCGCGGACCAAAAACATTCAGTACTTC.

This chain links TRBV19 with TRBJ2-3; 8 nucleotides match TRBD1. The ends lost 6 bases at V and 2 bases at J; junction bases unmatched: 7. Germline CDR1 reads LNHDA; CDR2 reads SQIVND (reference sequence). The CDR3 consists of 15 residues. CDR3 in DNA: TGTGCCAGTAGGCTGCAGGGGGCCTACACAGATACGCAGTATTTT. Its protein product is CASRLQGAYTDTQYF.

The chain carries TRBV5-6 and TRBJ2-7; 7 nucleotides align to TRBD1. This CDR3 comprises 17 residues. The J segment lost 7 bases and the V segment lost 0 bases, leaving 16 bases of the junction unmatched. The germline CDR1 and CDR2 sequences are SGHDT and YYEEEE. The CDR3 reads CASSLAPPTGLPEEQYF. The CDR3 nucleotides read TGTGCCAGCAGCTTGGCCCCTCCGACAGGGCTGCCGGAAGAGCAGTACTTC.

The CDR3 is CASSLGLAGGLTDTQYF. The CDR3 DNA reads TGTGCCAGCAGCTTAGGTCTAGCGGGGGGGCTCACAGATACGCAGTATTTT. The V gene is TRBV7-6, the J gene TRBJ2-3, with TRBD2 matching over 12 bases. After removal of 1 base from V and 2 bases from J, the junction contained 4 bases not matched to a gene. The CDR3 extends over 17 amino acids. The germline V gene encodes CDR1 SGHVS and CDR2 FNYEAQ.

The rearrangement joins TRBV6-1 to TRBJ1-1; D is ambiguous. Germline assignment: CDR1 MNHNS and CDR2 SASEGT. Trimming removed 2 bases from V and 0 bases from J, with 10 bases in between. This CDR3 is 15 amino acids long. The CDR3 sequence: CASSEYRRMNTEAFF. The CDR3 DNA reads as TGTGCCAGCAGTGAATACAGAAGAATGAACACTGAAGCTTTCTTT.

This chain connects TRBV10-2 to TRBJ1-2; D might be TRBD1 (5 bases). Germline V gene lookup returns CDR1 WSHSY and CDR2 SAAADI. V lost 8 bases, J lost 1 base, and 14 bases lay in between. CDR3 length: 14 amino acids. The CDR3 loop reads CASAGTLINYGYTF. CDR3 in DNA: TGCGCCAGCGCCGGGACGTTGATTAACTATGGCTACACCTTC.

The rearrangement joins TRBV19 to TRBJ2-5; 8 nucleotides align to TRBD2. The germline gives CDR1 LNHDA, CDR2 SQIVND (reference sequence). The CDR3 totals 16 residues. Trimming at V came to 6 bases and at J to 1 base, leaving 10 bases not matched to a gene. CDR3 in amino acids: CASRPGLAGRQETQYF. The DNA of the CDR3 is TGTGCCAGTAGGCCCGGGCTAGCGGGCCGCCAAGAGACCCAGTACTTC.